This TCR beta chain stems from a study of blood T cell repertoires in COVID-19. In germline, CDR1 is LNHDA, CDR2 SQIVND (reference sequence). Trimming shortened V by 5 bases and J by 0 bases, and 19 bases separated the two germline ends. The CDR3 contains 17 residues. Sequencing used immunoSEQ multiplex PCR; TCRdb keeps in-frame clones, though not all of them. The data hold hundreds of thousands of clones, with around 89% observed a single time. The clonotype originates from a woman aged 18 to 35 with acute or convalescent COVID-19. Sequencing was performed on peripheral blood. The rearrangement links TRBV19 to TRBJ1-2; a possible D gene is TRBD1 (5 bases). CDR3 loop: CASSLQGTLKSNYGYTF. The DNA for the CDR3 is TGTGCCAGTAGTCTTCAGGGTACTCTTAAGTCTAACTATGGCTACACCTTC.